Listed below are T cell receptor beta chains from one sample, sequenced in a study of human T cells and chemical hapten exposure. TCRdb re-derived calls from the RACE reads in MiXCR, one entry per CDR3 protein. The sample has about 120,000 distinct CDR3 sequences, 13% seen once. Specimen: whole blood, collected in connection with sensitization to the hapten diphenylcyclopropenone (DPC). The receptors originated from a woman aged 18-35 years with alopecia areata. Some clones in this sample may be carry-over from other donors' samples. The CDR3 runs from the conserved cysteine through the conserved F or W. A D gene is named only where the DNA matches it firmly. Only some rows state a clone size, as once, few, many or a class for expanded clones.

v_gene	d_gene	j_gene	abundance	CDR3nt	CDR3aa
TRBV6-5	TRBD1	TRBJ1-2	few	TGTGCCAGCAGTTACGTGGACAGGAACTATGGCTACACCTTC	CASSYVDRNYGYTF
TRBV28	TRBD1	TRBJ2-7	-	TGTGCCAGCAGCCCCCGGACAGGGGGTAACGAGCAGTACTTC	CASSPRTGGNEQYF
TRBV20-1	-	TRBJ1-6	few	TGCAGTGCTAGAGGTCAGAGCTCCTATAATTCACCCCTCCACTTT	CSARGQSSYNSPLHF
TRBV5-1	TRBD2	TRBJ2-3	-	TGCGCCAGCCGCCCGGGGGGGCAAGATACGCAGTATTTT	CASRPGGQDTQYF
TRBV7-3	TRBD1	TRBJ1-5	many	TGTGCCAGCAGCTTAGGACCACCTCAGGGGGGATGGCCCCAGCATTTT	CASSLGPPQGGWPQHF
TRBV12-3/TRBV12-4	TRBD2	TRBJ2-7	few	TGTGCCAGCAGTCTAACCCTGGGTAGCGGGGGCTCCTACGAGCAGTACTTC	CASSLTLGSGGSYEQYF
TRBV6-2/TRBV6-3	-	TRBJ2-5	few	TGTGCCAGCAGTTACTCGACGTTGGGGACCCAGTACTTC	CASSYSTLGTQYF
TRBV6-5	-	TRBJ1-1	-	TGTGCCAGCAGTTACCCGGGGGAGAGCACTGAAGCTTTCTTT	CASSYPGESTEAFF
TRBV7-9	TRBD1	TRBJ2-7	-	TGTGCCAGCGGACAGGGGATCTCCTACGAGCAGTACTTC	CASGQGISYEQYF
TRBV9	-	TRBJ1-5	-	TGTGCCAGCAGCGTAGAGGGGACAAGCAATCAGCCCCAGCATTTT	CASSVEGTSNQPQHF
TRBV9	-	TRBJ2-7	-	TGTGCCAGCAGCCCCGACGGCCTACAGGTCTTTATAGACGAGCAGTACTTC	CASSPDGLQVFIDEQYF
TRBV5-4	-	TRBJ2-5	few	TGTGCCAGCAGCTTGGAAGGCGGGGCGCAAGAGACCCAGTACTTC	CASSLEGGAQETQYF
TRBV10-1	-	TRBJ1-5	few	TGCGCCAGCAGTGCCTCGGGTTATCAGCCCCAGCATTTT	CASSASGYQPQHF
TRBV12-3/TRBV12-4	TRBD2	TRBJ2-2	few	TGTGCCAGCACCCCTCCCCCGACTAGCGGGGGATCGAACACCGGGGAGCTGTTTTTT	CASTPPPTSGGSNTGELFF